The present T cell receptor (beta chain) was sequenced within a study of STAT5B mutations in CD4+ large granular lymphocyte leukemia. The survey-level immunoSEQ assay was used. Generated by immunoSEQ multiplex PCR, the TCRdb table keeps only in-frame clones and is missing some. The table has around 34,000 clones, approximately 85% seen once. Study findings and constraints: TRBV06-family usage was enriched in top patient clones (8/27) versus controls (2/35).

Concerning this clone: What it recognizes is unknown.

The germline gives CDR1 LNHDA, CDR2 SQIVND (reference sequence). The CDR3 length is 13 residues. With 7 bases clipped from V and 8 bases from J, the junction kept 9 bases outside the gene matches. The chain employs TRBV19 and TRBJ2-3, with TRBD1 identical over 7 bases. The clonotype comes from a human donor in good health. The sequenced sample consisted of CD4+ T cells from blood buffy coats. The DNA for the CDR3 is TGTGCCAGTATGGGACAGTTATCCGTTACGCAGTATTTT. Its translation is CASMGQLSVTQYF.